The rows below give T cell receptor beta chains drawn from one sample of a study of cytomegalovirus exposure and HLA in healthy donors. This table comes from immunoSEQ multiplex PCR, and its TCRdb copy is limited to in-frame clones, with some not included. Here the sample spans over 150,000 clones, 82% being singletons. The sample consisted of PBMCs. Source of these receptors: a man between 45 and 60 years old in good health and CMV-seropositive. CDR3s include the opening cysteine and the closing phenylalanine or tryptophan. Each record gives: clone size, D gene, J gene, CDR3 length, V gene, CDR3 DNA, CDR3 protein. A D gene is named only where the DNA matches it firmly. Size is stated for part of the rows, as once, few or many counts, or as a class when the clone is expanded.

abundance: .
d_gene: .
j_gene: TRBJ2-6
len: 17
v_gene: TRBV7-2
CDR3nt: TGTGCCAGCAGCCCATCCGCCAGGGTTTCTGGGGCCAACGTCCTGACTTTC
CDR3aa: CASSPSARVSGANVLTF

abundance: .
d_gene: TRBD2
j_gene: TRBJ2-1
len: 14
v_gene: TRBV29-1
CDR3nt: TGCAGCGTAGAGGGGAGGGGCTCCTACAATGAGCAGTTCTTC
CDR3aa: CSVEGRGSYNEQFF

abundance: .
d_gene: TRBD1
j_gene: TRBJ2-5
len: 14
v_gene: TRBV18
CDR3nt: TGTGCCAGCTCAGACGGACAGGGATCGGAGACCCAGTACTTC
CDR3aa: CASSDGQGSETQYF

abundance: .
d_gene: .
j_gene: TRBJ1-5
len: 13
v_gene: TRBV29-1
CDR3nt: TGCAGCGTTGAAGGAGGGCCGGATCAGCCCCAGCATTTT
CDR3aa: CSVEGGPDQPQHF

abundance: .
d_gene: TRBD1
j_gene: TRBJ1-5
len: 15
v_gene: TRBV7-2
CDR3nt: TGTGCCAGCAGCTTGGGACAGGGTTTCTACCAGCCCCAGCATTTT
CDR3aa: CASSLGQGFYQPQHF

abundance: .
d_gene: TRBD1
j_gene: TRBJ2-7
len: 16
v_gene: TRBV11-1
CDR3nt: TGTGCCAGCAGCTTAACGGGGACAGGGTTATCCTACGAGCAGTGCTTC
CDR3aa: CASSLTGTGLSYEQCF

abundance: .
d_gene: .
j_gene: TRBJ2-3
len: 15
v_gene: TRBV27
CDR3nt: TGTGCCAGCAGGCAGGTTTTGAAGGGCACAGATACGCAGTATTTT
CDR3aa: CASRQVLKGTDTQYF

abundance: .
d_gene: .
j_gene: TRBJ1-5
len: 16
v_gene: TRBV4-1
CDR3nt: TGCGCCAGCAGCCAGCTAACAGGCTATAGCAATCAGCCCCAGCATTTT
CDR3aa: CASSQLTGYSNQPQHF

abundance: .
d_gene: .
j_gene: TRBJ1-2
len: 16
v_gene: TRBV6-6
CDR3nt: TGTGCCAGCATTCAGGACGGACGGAGCGGGCACTATGGCTACACCTTC
CDR3aa: CASIQDGRSGHYGYTF

abundance: .
d_gene: .
j_gene: TRBJ1-5
len: 15
v_gene: TRBV18
CDR3nt: TGTGCCAGCTCACCTCACAGGGAAGTGAATCAGCCCCAGCATTTT
CDR3aa: CASSPHREVNQPQHF

abundance: .
d_gene: .
j_gene: TRBJ1-2
len: 12
v_gene: TRBV19
CDR3nt: TGTGCCAGTAGCCTCATAGACTATGGCTACACCTTC
CDR3aa: CASSLIDYGYTF

abundance: .
d_gene: TRBD1
j_gene: TRBJ2-1
len: 13
v_gene: TRBV28
CDR3nt: TGTGCCAGCAGTCGACAGGGGGTAGGGGAGCAGTTCTTC
CDR3aa: CASSRQGVGEQFF

abundance: .
d_gene: TRBD2
j_gene: TRBJ2-5
len: 13
v_gene: TRBV6-4
CDR3nt: TGTGCCAGCAGTGGGACTAGCGGAGAGACCCAGTACTTC
CDR3aa: CASSGTSGETQYF

abundance: .
d_gene: .
j_gene: TRBJ1-5
len: 14
v_gene: TRBV18
CDR3nt: TGTGCCAGCTCACCAAACAGGGAGGGCCAGCCCCAGCATTTT
CDR3aa: CASSPNREGQPQHF

abundance: .
d_gene: TRBD1
j_gene: TRBJ2-5
len: 15
v_gene: TRBV18
CDR3nt: TGTGCCAGCTCACCTACAGGGGGCATGGAGGAGACCCAGTACTTC
CDR3aa: CASSPTGGMEETQYF

abundance: once
d_gene: .
j_gene: TRBJ2-6
len: 15
v_gene: TRBV6-6
CDR3nt: TGTGCCAGCAGTCTTCTACCCTCTGGGGCCAACGTCCTGACTTTC
CDR3aa: CASSLLPSGANVLTF

abundance: .
d_gene: .
j_gene: TRBJ1-5
len: 14
v_gene: TRBV5-1
CDR3nt: TGCGCCAGCAGCTTGGGGCAGGGCCAACAGCCCCAGCATTTT
CDR3aa: CASSLGQGQQPQHF

abundance: .
d_gene: TRBD1
j_gene: TRBJ2-1
len: 15
v_gene: TRBV7-3
CDR3nt: TGTGCCTCCAGCCCGACAGGGGCGTCCTACAATGAGCAGTTCTTC
CDR3aa: CASSPTGASYNEQFF

abundance: .
d_gene: .
j_gene: TRBJ1-5
len: 15
v_gene: TRBV5-1
CDR3nt: TGCGCCAGCAGCTTGGTAGGGGATCCAGGGCAGCCCCAGCATTTT
CDR3aa: CASSLVGDPGQPQHF

abundance: .
d_gene: TRBD2
j_gene: TRBJ2-7
len: 16
v_gene: TRBV7-2
CDR3nt: TGTGCCAGCAGCTTGGATGGGACTAGCGGGGTCTACGAGCAGTACTTC
CDR3aa: CASSLDGTSGVYEQYF

abundance: .
d_gene: TRBD1
j_gene: TRBJ1-6
len: 16
v_gene: TRBV25-1
CDR3nt: TGTGCCAGCAGTGACAACCGACAGGGGCTGGATTCACCCCTCCACTTT
CDR3aa: CASSDNRQGLDSPLHF

abundance: .
d_gene: .
j_gene: TRBJ1-3
len: 13
v_gene: TRBV7-3
CDR3nt: TGTGCCCGTGGGGCGGGAAGGGGAAACACCATATATTTT
CDR3aa: CARGAGRGNTIYF

abundance: once
d_gene: TRBD1
j_gene: TRBJ1-4
len: 16
v_gene: TRBV4-3
CDR3nt: TGCGCCAGCAGCCAAGTGGACAGGAGACCGAATGAAAAACTGTTTTTT
CDR3aa: CASSQVDRRPNEKLFF

abundance: few
d_gene: .
j_gene: TRBJ1-2
len: 16
v_gene: TRBV21-1
CDR3nt: TGTGCCAGCAGCAAAGCGAGGGCAGGGGGCTACTATGGCTACACCTTC
CDR3aa: CASSKARAGGYYGYTF

abundance: .
d_gene: .
j_gene: TRBJ1-2
len: 14
v_gene: TRBV19
CDR3nt: TGTGCCAGTAAAGAGTCCGGCAGGGGCATAGGCTACACCTTC
CDR3aa: CASKESGRGIGYTF

abundance: .
d_gene: .
j_gene: TRBJ1-1
len: 13
v_gene: TRBV7-2
CDR3nt: TGTGCCAGCAGCCAGGGAATGAACACTGAAGCTTTCTTT
CDR3aa: CASSQGMNTEAFF

abundance: .
d_gene: .
j_gene: TRBJ2-7
len: 13
v_gene: TRBV6-1
CDR3nt: TGTGCCAGCAGCGAATCCTCCTCCTACGAGCAGTACTTC
CDR3aa: CASSESSSYEQYF

abundance: .
d_gene: TRBD2
j_gene: TRBJ2-3
len: 16
v_gene: TRBV6-5
CDR3nt: TGTGCCAGCAGTTACTCAGCTAGCGGGAGAACAGATACGCAGTATTTT
CDR3aa: CASSYSASGRTDTQYF

abundance: .
d_gene: TRBD1
j_gene: TRBJ1-3
len: 15
v_gene: TRBV4-1
CDR3nt: TGCGCCAGCAGCCAAGTTTCAGGGGGCGGAAACACCATATATTTT
CDR3aa: CASSQVSGGGNTIYF

abundance: few
d_gene: TRBD2
j_gene: TRBJ2-1
len: 13
v_gene: TRBV6-1
CDR3nt: TGTGCCAGCCCGCCTAGCGGGAGCAATGAGCAGTTCTTC
CDR3aa: CASPPSGSNEQFF

abundance: .
d_gene: .
j_gene: TRBJ1-2
len: 14
v_gene: TRBV18
CDR3nt: TGTGCCAGCTCACCGGACGGACAACCCTATGGCTACACCTTC
CDR3aa: CASSPDGQPYGYTF

abundance: .
d_gene: .
j_gene: TRBJ2-7
len: 15
v_gene: TRBV5-5
CDR3nt: TGTGCCAGCACCTATTTGGGCCTAGGGGCCTACGAGCAGTACTTC
CDR3aa: CASTYLGLGAYEQYF

abundance: .
d_gene: TRBD1
j_gene: TRBJ1-1
len: 15
v_gene: TRBV6-5
CDR3nt: TGTGCCAGCAGACACACAGGGGGCCGGAACACTGAAGCTTTCTTT
CDR3aa: CASRHTGGRNTEAFF

abundance: .
d_gene: .
j_gene: TRBJ2-5
len: 15
v_gene: TRBV5-4
CDR3nt: TGTGCCAGCAGCATCTGGGGAGTGTGGGAAGAGACCCAGTACTTC
CDR3aa: CASSIWGVWEETQYF

abundance: .
d_gene: .
j_gene: TRBJ2-2
len: 13
v_gene: TRBV11-2
CDR3nt: TGTGCCAGCAGCTTAGGCGTCGGGGGGGAGCTGTTTTTT
CDR3aa: CASSLGVGGELFF

abundance: .
d_gene: .
j_gene: TRBJ1-3
len: 15
v_gene: TRBV6-1
CDR3nt: TGTGCCAGCAGTGTAACGGAGGGGTCTGGAAACACCATATATTTT
CDR3aa: CASSVTEGSGNTIYF

abundance: .
d_gene: .
j_gene: TRBJ2-1
len: 16
v_gene: TRBV5-1
CDR3nt: TGCGCCAGCAGCTTAACACAGGATTCCTCCTACAATGAGCAGTTCTTC
CDR3aa: CASSLTQDSSYNEQFF

abundance: .
d_gene: TRBD1
j_gene: TRBJ1-5
len: 19
v_gene: TRBV4-1
CDR3nt: TGCGCCAGCAGCCAAGTGGGGGACAGTGACGTGGGAAGCAATCAGCCCCAGCATTTT
CDR3aa: CASSQVGDSDVGSNQPQHF

abundance: .
d_gene: .
j_gene: TRBJ2-2
len: 12
v_gene: TRBV27
CDR3nt: TGTGCCAGCAGTCCCCAGGACGGGGAGCTGTTTTTT
CDR3aa: CASSPQDGELFF

abundance: few
d_gene: .
j_gene: TRBJ1-1
len: 14
v_gene: TRBV29-1
CDR3nt: TGCAGCGTGGGGTCTGCGGGCGGGAACACTGAAGCTTTCTTT
CDR3aa: CSVGSAGGNTEAFF

abundance: .
d_gene: .
j_gene: TRBJ2-3
len: 16
v_gene: TRBV4-2
CDR3nt: TGTGCCAGCAGCCAAGGGTCCGACGCGGGCACAGATACGCAGTATTTT
CDR3aa: CASSQGSDAGTDTQYF

abundance: many
d_gene: TRBD1
j_gene: TRBJ2-7
len: 16
v_gene: TRBV19
CDR3nt: TGTGCCAGTAGTCCCCATGGACAGGGGGCCTCCTACGAGCAGTACTTC
CDR3aa: CASSPHGQGASYEQYF

abundance: .
d_gene: TRBD2
j_gene: TRBJ2-1
len: 13
v_gene: TRBV11-2
CDR3nt: TGTGCCAGCAGCATAGGACTAGCGGGGGGGCAGTTCTTC
CDR3aa: CASSIGLAGGQFF

abundance: .
d_gene: .
j_gene: TRBJ1-3
len: 15
v_gene: TRBV5-1
CDR3nt: TGCGCCAGCAGCTTGTCCGGTAAATCCGGAAACACCATATATTTT
CDR3aa: CASSLSGKSGNTIYF

abundance: .
d_gene: TRBD2
j_gene: TRBJ2-1
len: 14
v_gene: TRBV27
CDR3nt: TGTGCCAGCAGGACTAGCGGGGATAACAATGAGCAGTTCTTC
CDR3aa: CASRTSGDNNEQFF

abundance: few
d_gene: .
j_gene: TRBJ1-2
len: 15
v_gene: TRBV7-2
CDR3nt: TGTGCCAGCAGCTTCTGGGCCACGGTGGACTATGGCTACACCTTC
CDR3aa: CASSFWATVDYGYTF

abundance: .
d_gene: .
j_gene: TRBJ2-4
len: 15
v_gene: TRBV19
CDR3nt: TGTGCCAGTAGTTCGGGGTTAGGCCTCAAAAACATTCAGTACTTC
CDR3aa: CASSSGLGLKNIQYF

abundance: .
d_gene: TRBD1
j_gene: TRBJ1-5
len: 15
v_gene: TRBV4-3
CDR3nt: TGCGCCAGCAGCCGGGACAGGGCCCCTTATCAGCCCCAGCATTTT
CDR3aa: CASSRDRAPYQPQHF